This T cell receptor beta chain was recorded in a study of blood T cell repertoires in COVID-19. Study details: Nucleic acid was either cDNA or gDNA, and it came from T cells, B-cell-depleted T cells, or PBMCs.

Trimming left V 5 bases short and J 0 bases short, with 14 bases between. CDR3 length: 16 amino acids. Per germline, CDR1 LGHDT and CDR2 YNNKEL (reference sequence). This table comes from immunoSEQ multiplex PCR, and its TCRdb copy is limited to in-frame clones, with some not included. There are under 200,000 clones in the sample; 86% occur only once, and approximately 4% lies in the top ten. The chain is built from TRBV3-1 (or the pseudogene TRBV3-2) and TRBJ1-3; a possible D gene is TRBD1 (6 bases). The sequencing sample was made of peripheral blood. The TCR was taken from a woman between 65 and 79 years old with acute or convalescent COVID-19. Here the CDR3 reads CASSFPGGGSGNTIYF. The CDR3, as DNA: TGTGCCAGCAGCTTCCCGGGAGGGGGCTCTGGAAACACCATATATTTT.